This is a list of T cell receptor beta chains from one sample in a study of lymphopenia after photon versus proton radiotherapy. Produced via immunoSEQ multiplex PCR; TCRdb's table is partial and in-frame only. The sample has 65,000 to 85,000 clones; less than 95% are singletons. The input for sequencing was peripheral blood, taken from a patient treated with photon-based radiotherapy. These receptors were collected from a woman between 40 and 55 years old with cholangiocarcinoma. The CDR3 runs from the conserved cysteine through the conserved F or W. The D gene is left open where the match is weak.

>TRBV5-6|.|TRBJ2-1
TGTGCCAGCAGCGGGCGTTCCTCCTCCTACAATGAGCAGTTCTTC
CASSGRSSSYNEQFF
>TRBV19|.|TRBJ1-5
TGTGCCAGTAGTCGGTTTCCAGTAACGAATGCTGAGCCCCAGCATTTT
CASSRFPVTNAEPQHF
>TRBV27|TRBD1|TRBJ1-1
TGTGCCAGCAGTCACGGACAGGTCAAAAACACTGAAGCTTTCTTT
CASSHGQVKNTEAFF
>TRBV5-4|.|TRBJ2-1
TGTGCCAGCAGCGGGGCGGGCCCCTCCTACAATGAGCAGTTCTTC
CASSGAGPSYNEQFF
>TRBV18|TRBD1|TRBJ1-1
TGTGCCAGCTCATCCCGACAGGGGATGAACACTGAAGCTTTCTTT
CASSSRQGMNTEAFF
>TRBV5-5|TRBD2|TRBJ2-7
TGTGCCAGCAGCTGGGGGGTAACTAGCGGGAGACCCTCCTACGAGCAGTACTTC
CASSWGVTSGRPSYEQYF
>TRBV19|TRBD1|TRBJ2-7
TGTGCCACCGGGACAGGGGCCGAGCAGTACTTC
CATGTGAEQYF
>TRBV6-5|.|TRBJ2-3
TGTGCCAGCAGTGAATATACGCAGTATTTT
CASSEYTQYF
>TRBV21-1|.|TRBJ1-5
TGTGCCAGCAGCACGTCGACAGGGAGCAATCAGCCCCAGCATTTT
CASSTSTGSNQPQHF
>TRBV10-2|TRBD1|TRBJ1-2
TGCGCCAGCAGTGAGCCATCTATTATGGGACAGGGGGACTATGGCTACACCTTC
CASSEPSIMGQGDYGYTF
>TRBV18|.|TRBJ1-2
TGTGCCAGCTCACAAGGCGTCCTTAACTATGGCTACACCTTC
CASSQGVLNYGYTF
>TRBV7-9|.|TRBJ2-7
TGTGCCAGCAGCCGCGGGACAGACTCCTACGAGCAGTACTTC
CASSRGTDSYEQYF
>TRBV4-2|TRBD2|TRBJ2-1
TGTGCCAGCAGCCCGCCGGGACTAGCCCATGAGCAGTTCTTC
CASSPPGLAHEQFF
>TRBV4-2|TRBD2|TRBJ2-6
TGTGCCAGCAGCCCGGGACTAGCGGGCTCTCGGGCCAACGTCCTGACTTTC
CASSPGLAGSRANVLTF
>TRBV4-3|.|TRBJ1-6
TGCGCCAGCAGCCAAGACCGGGGGCTTCGGGATTCACCCCTCCACTTT
CASSQDRGLRDSPLHF